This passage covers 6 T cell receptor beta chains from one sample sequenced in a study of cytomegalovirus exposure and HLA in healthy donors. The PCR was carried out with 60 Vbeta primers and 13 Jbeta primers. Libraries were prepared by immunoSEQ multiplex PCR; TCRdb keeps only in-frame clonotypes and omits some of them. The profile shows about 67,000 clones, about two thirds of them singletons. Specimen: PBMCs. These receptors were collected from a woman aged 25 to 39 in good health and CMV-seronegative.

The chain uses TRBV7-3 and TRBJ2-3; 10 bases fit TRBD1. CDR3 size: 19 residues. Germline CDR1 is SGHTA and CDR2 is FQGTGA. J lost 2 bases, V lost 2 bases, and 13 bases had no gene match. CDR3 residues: CASSLYGTGANTDTDTQYF. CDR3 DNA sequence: TGTGCCAGCAGCTTATATGGGACAGGGGCTAATACGGACACAGATACGCAGTATTTT.

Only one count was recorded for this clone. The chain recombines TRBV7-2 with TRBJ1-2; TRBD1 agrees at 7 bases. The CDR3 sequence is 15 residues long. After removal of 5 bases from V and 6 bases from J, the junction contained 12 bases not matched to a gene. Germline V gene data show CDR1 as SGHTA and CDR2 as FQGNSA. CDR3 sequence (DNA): TGTGCCAGCAGCCTTAGGGGGACAGAGGGAGATGGCTACACCTTC. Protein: CASSLRGTEGDGYTF.

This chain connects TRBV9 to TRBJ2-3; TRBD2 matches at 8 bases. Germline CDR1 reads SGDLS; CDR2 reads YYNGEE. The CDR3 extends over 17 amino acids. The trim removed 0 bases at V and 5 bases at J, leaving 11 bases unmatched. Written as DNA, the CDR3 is TGTGCCAGCAGCGTAGGTGGCGGGGGGCCTCAGGTAGATACGCAGTATTTT. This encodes CASSVGGGGPQVDTQYF. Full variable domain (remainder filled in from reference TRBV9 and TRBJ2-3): DSGVTQTPKHLITATGQRVTLRCSPRSGDLSVYWYQQSLDQGLQFLIQYYNGEERAKGNILERFSAQQFPDLHSELNLSSLELGDSALYFCASSVGGGGPQVDTQYFGPGTRLTVL.

The chain's CDR3 is CASSSMLSRDEQYF. DNA for the CDR3: TGTGCCAGCAGCTCCATGCTATCCCGGGACGAGCAGTACTTC. This chain connects TRBV7-2 to TRBJ2-7; D is uncertain. With 4 bases removed from V and 5 bases from J, the gap between germline ends came to 15 bases. The CDR3 length is 14 residues. CDR1 SGHTA and CDR2 FQGNSA come from the germline V gene.

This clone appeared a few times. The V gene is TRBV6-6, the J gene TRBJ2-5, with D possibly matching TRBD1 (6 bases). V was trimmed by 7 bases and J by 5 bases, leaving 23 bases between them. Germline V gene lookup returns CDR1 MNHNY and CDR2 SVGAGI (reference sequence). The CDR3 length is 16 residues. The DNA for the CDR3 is TGTGCCAGCACTCCACCGGGGACACTAGACCTGGAGACCCAGTACTTC. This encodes CASTPPGTLDLETQYF.

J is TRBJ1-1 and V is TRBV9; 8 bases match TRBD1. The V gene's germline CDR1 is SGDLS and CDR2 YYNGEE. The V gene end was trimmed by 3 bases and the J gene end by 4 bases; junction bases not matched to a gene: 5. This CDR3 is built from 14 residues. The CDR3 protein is CASSGGQAGTEAFF. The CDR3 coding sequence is TGTGCCAGCAGCGGGGGACAGGCGGGCACTGAAGCTTTCTTT. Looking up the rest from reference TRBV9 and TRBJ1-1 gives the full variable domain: DSGVTQTPKHLITATGQRVTLRCSPRSGDLSVYWYQQSLDQGLQFLIQYYNGEERAKGNILERFSAQQFPDLHSELNLSSLELGDSALYFCASSGGQAGTEAFFGQGTRLTVV.